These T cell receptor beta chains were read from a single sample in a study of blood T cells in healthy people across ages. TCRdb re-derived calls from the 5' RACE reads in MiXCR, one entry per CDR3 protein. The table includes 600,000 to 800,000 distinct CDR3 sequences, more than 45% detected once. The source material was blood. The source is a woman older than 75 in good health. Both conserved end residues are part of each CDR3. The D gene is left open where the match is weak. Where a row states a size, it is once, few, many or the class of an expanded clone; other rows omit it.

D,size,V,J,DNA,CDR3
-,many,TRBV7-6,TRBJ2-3,TGTGCCAGCAGCTCTTGGCCGACAGGCACAGATACGCAGTATTTT,CASSSWPTGTDTQYF
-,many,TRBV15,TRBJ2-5,TGTGCCACCAGCAGAGAGACCGTAAGGATGAAAGAGACCCAGTACTTC,CATSRETVRMKETQYF
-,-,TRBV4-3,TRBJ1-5,TGCGCCAGCAGCCAAGAGTGGGGTGGGGGGAATCGGGCCCAGCATTTT,CASSQEWGGGNRAQHF
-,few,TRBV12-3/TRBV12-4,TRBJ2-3,TGTGCCAGCCTTAGAACGACAACTCTCCATACGCAGTATTTT,CASLRTTTLHTQYF
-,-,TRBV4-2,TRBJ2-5,TGTGCCAGCAGCCAAGAGGCCGGGACGCTCCAAGAGACCCAGTACTTC,CASSQEAGTLQETQYF
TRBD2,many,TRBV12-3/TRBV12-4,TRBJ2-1,TGTGCCAGCATCCCGGGACTAGCCTACAATGAGCAGTTCTTC,CASIPGLAYNEQFF
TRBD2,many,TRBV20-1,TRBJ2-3,TGCAGTGCTAGAGATCCCCGGGGGGGTGCAGATACGCAGTATTTT,CSARDPRGGADTQYF
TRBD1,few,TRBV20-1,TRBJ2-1,TGCAGTGCTAGAGACCAGGGGGTATTGTCCTACAATGAGCAGTTCTTC,CSARDQGVLSYNEQFF
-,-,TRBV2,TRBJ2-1,TGTGCCAGCAGTACAGAAAGGGTTGGGGAGCAGTTCTTC,CASSTERVGEQFF
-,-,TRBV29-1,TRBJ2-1,TGCAGCGTTGTATCGCGAAATGAGCAGTTCTTC,CSVVSRNEQFF
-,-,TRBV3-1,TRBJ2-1,TGTGCCAGCAGCCCGTACGGACAACTCTCCTACAATGAGCAGTTCTTC,CASSPYGQLSYNEQFF
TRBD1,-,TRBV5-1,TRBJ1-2,TGCGCCAGCAGAGGGACAGGAAACCACTATGGCTACACCTTC,CASRGTGNHYGYTF
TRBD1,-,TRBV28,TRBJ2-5,TGTGCCACCAAAGGGGGCCTACGGGAGACCCAGTACTTC,CATKGGLRETQYF
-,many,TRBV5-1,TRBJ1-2,TGCGCCAGCAGCACCTCGGGCCCCCGAAGTAATGGCTACACCTTC,CASSTSGPRSNGYTF
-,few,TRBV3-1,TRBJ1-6,TGTGCCAGCAGCCAAGAAGGCGGACAGCATAATTCACCCCTCCACTTT,CASSQEGGQHNSPLHF
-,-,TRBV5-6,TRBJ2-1,TGTGCCAGCAGCTCGATGACTACTGGACGCCTCTACAATGAGCAGTTCTTC,CASSSMTTGRLYNEQFF
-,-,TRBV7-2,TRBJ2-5,TGTGCCAGCAGCCAGTTCGCAGAGGAGACCCAGTACTTC,CASSQFAEETQYF
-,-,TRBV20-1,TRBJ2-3,TGCAGTGCTGCGGGCCTAGTAGGGGGCACAGATACGCAGTATTTT,CSAAGLVGGTDTQYF
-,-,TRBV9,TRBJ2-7,TGTGCCAGCAGCGTAGGCATAGGGGCGAGCTCCTACGAGCAGTACTTC,CASSVGIGASSYEQYF
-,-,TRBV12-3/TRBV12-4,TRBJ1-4,TGTGCCAGCAGTTTAGCGCACGGTCGCTCGAATGAAAAACTGTTTTTT,CASSLAHGRSNEKLFF
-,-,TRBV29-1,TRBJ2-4,TGCAGCGTTGAAGTGTTTGGGGGGCGAGCCCCGTACTTC,CSVEVFGGRAPYF
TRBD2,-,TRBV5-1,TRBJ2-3,TGCGCCAGCATGGGCGGGAGGGGGACAGATACGCAGTATTTT,CASMGGRGTDTQYF
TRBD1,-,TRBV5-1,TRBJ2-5,TGCGCCAGCAGCTTACAGGGGGCCGAAGTTGCGGAGACCCAGTACTTC,CASSLQGAEVAETQYF
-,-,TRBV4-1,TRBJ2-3,TGCGCCAGCAGCCAAGCGCGGCCCACAGATACGCAGTATTTT,CASSQARPTDTQYF
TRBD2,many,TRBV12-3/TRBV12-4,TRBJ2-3,TGTGCCAGCAGTTTCAGCCAAAGCGGGGGAGAGGATACGCAGTATTTT,CASSFSQSGGEDTQYF
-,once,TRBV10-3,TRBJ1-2,TGTGCCATCAGTCCCGACAGGAGTTTCAACTATGGCTACACCTTC,CAISPDRSFNYGYTF
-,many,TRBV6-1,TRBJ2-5,TGTGCCAGCAGTGAAGAAGGTATCCAGTACTTC,CASSEEGIQYF
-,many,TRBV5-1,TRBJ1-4,TGCGCCAGCAGCTTGGAGGCCCCGCCGCGGGAAAAACTGTTTTTT,CASSLEAPPREKLFF
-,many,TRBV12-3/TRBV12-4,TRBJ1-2,TGTGCCAGCACCCTGGACAGCTATGGCTACACCTTC,CASTLDSYGYTF
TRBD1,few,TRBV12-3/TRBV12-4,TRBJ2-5,TGTGCCAGCAGTTCAGGACAGGTCCTCCTGACCCAGTACTTC,CASSSGQVLLTQYF
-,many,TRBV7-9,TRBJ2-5,TGTGCCAGCAGCTTAGCAGTATTAAGAGAGACCCAGTACTTC,CASSLAVLRETQYF
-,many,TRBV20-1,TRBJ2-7,TGCAGTGCTAGAGGGCAGGGGCCCTACGAGCAGTACTTC,CSARGQGPYEQYF
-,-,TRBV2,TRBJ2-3,TGTGCCAGCACGTTGGATACGCAGTATTTT,CASTLDTQYF
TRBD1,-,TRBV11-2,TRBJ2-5,TGTGCCAGCAGCCGGGACAGGGGGCCCCGGGAGACCCAGTACTTC,CASSRDRGPRETQYF
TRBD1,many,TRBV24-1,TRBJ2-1,TGTGCCACCAGTGATCCGGGACAGCATTACAATGAGCAGTTCTTC,CATSDPGQHYNEQFF
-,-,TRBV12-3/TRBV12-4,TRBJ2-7,TGTGCCAGCAGTTTACAAGCCACGAGGGACCGTTCCTACGAGCAGTACTTC,CASSLQATRDRSYEQYF
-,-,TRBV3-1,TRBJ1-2,TGTGCCAGCAGCCAAGAGAATCAGGGCAACTATGGCTACACCTTC,CASSQENQGNYGYTF
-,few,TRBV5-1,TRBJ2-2,TGCGCCAGCAGCCCCTATTTTCTCGCCGGGGAGCTGTTTTTT,CASSPYFLAGELFF
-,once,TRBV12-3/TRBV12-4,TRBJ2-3,TGTGCCAGCAGCCCTATAGGCGGGGGCACAGATGCGGAGTATTTT,CASSPIGGGTDAEYF
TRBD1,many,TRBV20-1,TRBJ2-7,TGCAGTGCTAGAGATTATCGACAGGGGAACAGCGAGCAGTACTTC,CSARDYRQGNSEQYF
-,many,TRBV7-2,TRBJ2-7,TGTGCCAGCAGCTCCCGGACCTCTAACCTAGCTGCGTACGAGCAGTACTTC,CASSSRTSNLAAYEQYF
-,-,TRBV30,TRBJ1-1,TGTGCCTGGACAAGGGGAGGCACTGAAGCTTTCTTT,CAWTRGGTEAFF
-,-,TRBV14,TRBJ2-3,TGTGCCAGCAGCCCCCACCACACTTTCACAGATACGCAGTATTTT,CASSPHHTFTDTQYF
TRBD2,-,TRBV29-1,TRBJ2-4,TGCAGCGTTGGATCACTGGGACTAGCGGGAGGGAGGGTAGCCAAAAACATTCAGTACTTC,CSVGSLGLAGGRVAKNIQYF
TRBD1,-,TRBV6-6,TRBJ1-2,TGTGCCAGCAGTACCCGACAGGGTAGCGGCTACACCTTC,CASSTRQGSGYTF
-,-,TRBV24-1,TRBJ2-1,TGTGCCACCAGTGATTTCAGGGGTAATAGGATCAATGAGCAGTTCTTC,CATSDFRGNRINEQFF
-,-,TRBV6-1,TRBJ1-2,TGTGCCAGCAGTAACTTGTGGGACAACTATGGCTACACCTTC,CASSNLWDNYGYTF
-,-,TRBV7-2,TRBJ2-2,TGTGCCAGCAGCTTAGCCGGGCGTAGGGAGACCGGGGAGCTGTTTTTT,CASSLAGRRETGELFF